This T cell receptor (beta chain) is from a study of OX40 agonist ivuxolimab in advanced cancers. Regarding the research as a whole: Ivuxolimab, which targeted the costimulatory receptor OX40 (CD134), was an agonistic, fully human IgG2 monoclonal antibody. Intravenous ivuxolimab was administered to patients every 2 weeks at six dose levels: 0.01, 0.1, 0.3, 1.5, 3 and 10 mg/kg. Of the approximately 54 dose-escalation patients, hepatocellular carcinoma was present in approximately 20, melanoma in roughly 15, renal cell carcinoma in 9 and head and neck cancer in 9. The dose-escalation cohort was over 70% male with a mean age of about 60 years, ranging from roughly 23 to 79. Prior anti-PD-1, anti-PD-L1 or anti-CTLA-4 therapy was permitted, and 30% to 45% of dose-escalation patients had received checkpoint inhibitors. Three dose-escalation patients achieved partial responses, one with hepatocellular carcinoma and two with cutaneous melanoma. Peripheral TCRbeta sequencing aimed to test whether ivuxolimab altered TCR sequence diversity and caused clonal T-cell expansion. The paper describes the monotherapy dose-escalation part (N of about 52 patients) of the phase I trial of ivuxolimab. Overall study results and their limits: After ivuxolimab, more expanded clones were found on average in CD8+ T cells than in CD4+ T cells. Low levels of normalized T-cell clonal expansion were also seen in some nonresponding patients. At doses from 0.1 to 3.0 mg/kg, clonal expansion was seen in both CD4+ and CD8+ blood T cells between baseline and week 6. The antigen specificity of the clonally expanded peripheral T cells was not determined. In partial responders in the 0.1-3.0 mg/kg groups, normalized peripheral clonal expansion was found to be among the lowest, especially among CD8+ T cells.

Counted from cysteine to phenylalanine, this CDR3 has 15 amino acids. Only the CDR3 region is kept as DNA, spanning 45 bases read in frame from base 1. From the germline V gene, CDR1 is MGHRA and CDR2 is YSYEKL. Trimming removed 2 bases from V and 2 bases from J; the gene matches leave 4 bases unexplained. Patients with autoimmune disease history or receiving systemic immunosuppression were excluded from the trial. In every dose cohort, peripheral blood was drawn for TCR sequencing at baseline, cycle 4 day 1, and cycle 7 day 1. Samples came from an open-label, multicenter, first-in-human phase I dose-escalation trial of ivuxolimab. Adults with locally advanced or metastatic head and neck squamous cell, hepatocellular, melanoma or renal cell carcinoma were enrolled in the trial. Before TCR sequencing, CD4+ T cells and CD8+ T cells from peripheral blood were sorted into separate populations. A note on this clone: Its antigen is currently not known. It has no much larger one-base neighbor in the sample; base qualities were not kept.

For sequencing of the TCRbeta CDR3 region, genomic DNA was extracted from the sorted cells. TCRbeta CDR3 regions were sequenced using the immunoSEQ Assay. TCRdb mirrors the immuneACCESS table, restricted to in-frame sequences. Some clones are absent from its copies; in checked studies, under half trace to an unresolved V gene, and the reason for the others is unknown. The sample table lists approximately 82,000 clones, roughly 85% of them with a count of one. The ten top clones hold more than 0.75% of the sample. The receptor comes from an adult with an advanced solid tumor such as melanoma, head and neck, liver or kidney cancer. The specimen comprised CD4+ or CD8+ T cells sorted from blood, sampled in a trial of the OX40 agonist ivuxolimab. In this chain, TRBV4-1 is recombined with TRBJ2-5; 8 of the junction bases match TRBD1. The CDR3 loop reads CASSQPDREQETQYF. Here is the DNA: TGCGCCAGCAGCCAACCGGACAGGGAACAAGAGACCCAGTACTTC.